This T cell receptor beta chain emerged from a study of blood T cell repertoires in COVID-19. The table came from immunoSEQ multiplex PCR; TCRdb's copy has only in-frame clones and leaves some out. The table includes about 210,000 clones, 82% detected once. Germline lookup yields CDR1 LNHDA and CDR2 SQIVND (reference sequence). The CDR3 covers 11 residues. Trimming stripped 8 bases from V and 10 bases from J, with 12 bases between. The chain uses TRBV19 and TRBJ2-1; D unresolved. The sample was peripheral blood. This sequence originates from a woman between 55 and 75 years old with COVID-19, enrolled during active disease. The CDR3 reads CASGPQGEQFF. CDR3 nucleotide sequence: TGTGCCAGTGGGCCCCAAGGCGAGCAGTTCTTC.